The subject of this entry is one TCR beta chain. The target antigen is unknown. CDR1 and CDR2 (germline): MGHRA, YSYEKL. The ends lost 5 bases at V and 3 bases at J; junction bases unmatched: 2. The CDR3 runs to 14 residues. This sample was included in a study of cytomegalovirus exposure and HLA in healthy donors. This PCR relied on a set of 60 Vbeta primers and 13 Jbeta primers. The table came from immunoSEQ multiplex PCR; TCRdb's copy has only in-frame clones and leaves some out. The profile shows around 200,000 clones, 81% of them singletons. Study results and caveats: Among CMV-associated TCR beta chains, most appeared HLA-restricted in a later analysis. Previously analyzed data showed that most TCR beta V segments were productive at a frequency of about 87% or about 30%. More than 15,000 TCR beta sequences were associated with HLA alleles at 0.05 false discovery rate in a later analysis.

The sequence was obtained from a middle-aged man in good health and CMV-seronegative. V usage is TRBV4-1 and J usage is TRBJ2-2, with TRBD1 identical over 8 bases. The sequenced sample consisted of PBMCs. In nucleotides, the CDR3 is TGCGCCAGCAGCGCGACAGGGGACACCGGGGAGCTGTTTTTT. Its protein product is CASSATGDTGELFF.